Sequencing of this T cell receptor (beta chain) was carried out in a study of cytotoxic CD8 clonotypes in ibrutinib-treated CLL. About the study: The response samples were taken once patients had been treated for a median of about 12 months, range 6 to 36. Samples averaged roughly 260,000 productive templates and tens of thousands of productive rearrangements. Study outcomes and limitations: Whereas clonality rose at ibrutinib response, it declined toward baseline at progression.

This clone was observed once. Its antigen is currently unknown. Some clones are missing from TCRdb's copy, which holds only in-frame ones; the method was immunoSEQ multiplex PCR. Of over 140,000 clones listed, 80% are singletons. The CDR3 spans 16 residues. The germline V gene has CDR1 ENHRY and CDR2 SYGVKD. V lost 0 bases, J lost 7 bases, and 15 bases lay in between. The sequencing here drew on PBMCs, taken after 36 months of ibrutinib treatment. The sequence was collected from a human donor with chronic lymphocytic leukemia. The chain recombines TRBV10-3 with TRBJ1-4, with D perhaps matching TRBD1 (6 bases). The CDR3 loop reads CAISESMGARLEKLFF. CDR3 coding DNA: TGTGCCATCAGTGAGTCGATGGGGGCGAGACTTGAAAAACTGTTTTTT.